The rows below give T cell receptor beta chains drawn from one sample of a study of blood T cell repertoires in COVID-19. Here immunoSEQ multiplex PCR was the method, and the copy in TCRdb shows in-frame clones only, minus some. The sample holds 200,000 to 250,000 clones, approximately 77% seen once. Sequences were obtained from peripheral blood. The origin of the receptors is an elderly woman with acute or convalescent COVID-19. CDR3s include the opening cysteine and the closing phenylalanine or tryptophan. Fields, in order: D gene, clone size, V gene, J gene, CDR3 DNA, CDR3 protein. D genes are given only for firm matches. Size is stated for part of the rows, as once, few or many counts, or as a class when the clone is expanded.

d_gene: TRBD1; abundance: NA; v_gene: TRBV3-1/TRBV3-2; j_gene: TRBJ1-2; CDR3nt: TGTGCCAGCAGCGAGACGACAGGGGACTATGGCTACACCTTC; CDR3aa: CASSETTGDYGYTF
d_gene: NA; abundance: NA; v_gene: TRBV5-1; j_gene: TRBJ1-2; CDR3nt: TGCGCCAGCAGCTCGACCTCAGGGGACCGGCTCTATGGCTACACCTTC; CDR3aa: CASSSTSGDRLYGYTF
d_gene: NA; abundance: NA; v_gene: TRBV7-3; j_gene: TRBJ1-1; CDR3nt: TGTGCCAGCAGCTTAGCCCCAGTGGGGGGGAACACTGAAGCTTTCTTT; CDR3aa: CASSLAPVGGNTEAFF
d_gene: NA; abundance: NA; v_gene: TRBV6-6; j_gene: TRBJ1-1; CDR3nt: TGTGCCAGCAGCTCTGGGGGGGACCCTGAAGCTTTCTTT; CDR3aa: CASSSGGDPEAFF
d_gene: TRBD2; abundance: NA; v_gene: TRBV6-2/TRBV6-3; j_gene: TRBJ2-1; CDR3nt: TGTGCCAGCAGTTACGGGTTCTTTAGCGGGGGGGCATATGAGCAGTTCTTC; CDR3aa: CASSYGFFSGGAYEQFF
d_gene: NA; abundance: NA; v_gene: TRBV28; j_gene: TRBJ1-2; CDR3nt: TGTGCCAGCAGTTTAGGACAGATATACGGTGGCTACACCTTC; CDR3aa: CASSLGQIYGGYTF
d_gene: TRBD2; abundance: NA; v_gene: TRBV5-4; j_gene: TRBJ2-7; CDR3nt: TGTGCCAGCAGCTTAGACGAGGGACTAGCGGGACGCCAGTACTTC; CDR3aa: CASSLDEGLAGRQYF
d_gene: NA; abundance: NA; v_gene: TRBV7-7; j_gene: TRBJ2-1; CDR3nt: TGTGCCAGCAGCTTCCAAGGGGGCAATGAGCAGTTCTTC; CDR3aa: CASSFQGGNEQFF
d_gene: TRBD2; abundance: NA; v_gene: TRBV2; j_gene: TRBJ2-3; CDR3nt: TGTGCCAGCAGTGATTCCCTTACTAGCGGGCGCACAGATACGCAGTATTTT; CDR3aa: CASSDSLTSGRTDTQYF
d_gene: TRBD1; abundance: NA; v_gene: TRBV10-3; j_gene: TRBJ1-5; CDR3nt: TGTGCCATCAGTGATAGAGACAGGGGTTCAGGTCAGCCCCAGCATTTT; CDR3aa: CAISDRDRGSGQPQHF
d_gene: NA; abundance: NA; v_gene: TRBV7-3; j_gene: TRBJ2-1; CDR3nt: TGTGCCAGCAGCGGAGCTCAGGGCCCCGACTCCTACAATGAGCAGTTCTTC; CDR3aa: CASSGAQGPDSYNEQFF
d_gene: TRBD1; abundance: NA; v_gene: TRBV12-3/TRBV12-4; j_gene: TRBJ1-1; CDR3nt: TGTGCCAGCAGCAGGGACAGTGAAGCTTTCTTT; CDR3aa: CASSRDSEAFF
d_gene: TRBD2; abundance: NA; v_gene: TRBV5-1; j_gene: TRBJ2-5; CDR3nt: TGCGCCAGCAGCTTGGGTGGACTAGCGGGTCAAGAGACCCAGTACTTC; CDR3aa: CASSLGGLAGQETQYF
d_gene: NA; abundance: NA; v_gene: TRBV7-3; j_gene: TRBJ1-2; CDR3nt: TGTGCCAGCACCTACCAACAGGGCGCTAGGGGAGGCTACACCTTC; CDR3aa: CASTYQQGARGGYTF
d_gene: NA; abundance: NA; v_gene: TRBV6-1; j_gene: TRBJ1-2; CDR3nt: TGTGCCAGCAGTGAGGGGGCCGGTCCCTATGGCTACACCTTC; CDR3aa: CASSEGAGPYGYTF
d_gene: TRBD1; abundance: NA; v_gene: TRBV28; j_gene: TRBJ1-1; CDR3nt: TGTGCCAGCGGGACAGGGGCCAACACTGAAGCTTTCTTT; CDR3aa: CASGTGANTEAFF
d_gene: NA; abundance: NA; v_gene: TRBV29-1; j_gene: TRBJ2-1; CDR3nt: TGCAGCCCCCGAGACAGCTACAATGAGCAGTTCTTC; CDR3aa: CSPRDSYNEQFF
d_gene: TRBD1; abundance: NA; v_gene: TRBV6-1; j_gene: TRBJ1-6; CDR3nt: TGTGCCAGCAGTGACGGACAGGGAGGCGTCTATAATTCACCCCTCCACTTT; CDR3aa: CASSDGQGGVYNSPLHF
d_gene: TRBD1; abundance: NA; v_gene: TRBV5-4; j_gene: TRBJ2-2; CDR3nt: TGTGCCAGCAGCTTGGGCACAGGGGGCACCGGGGAGCTGTTTTTT; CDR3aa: CASSLGTGGTGELFF
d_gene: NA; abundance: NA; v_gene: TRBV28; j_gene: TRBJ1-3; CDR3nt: TGTGCCAGCAGCGACAGCTCTGGAAACACCATATATTTT; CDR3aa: CASSDSSGNTIYF
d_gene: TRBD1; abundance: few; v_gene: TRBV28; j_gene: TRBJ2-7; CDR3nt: TGTGCCAGCAGTGTCGGACAGGGAAGGGAGCAGTACTTC; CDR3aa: CASSVGQGREQYF
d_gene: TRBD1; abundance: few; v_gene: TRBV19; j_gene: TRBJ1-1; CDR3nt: TGTGCCAGTAGTATAGCGACAGGGGTCTCTGAAGCTTTCTTT; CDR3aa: CASSIATGVSEAFF
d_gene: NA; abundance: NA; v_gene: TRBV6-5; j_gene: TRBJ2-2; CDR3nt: TGTGCCAGCACCAACACCCTCACCGGGGAGCTGTTTTTT; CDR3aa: CASTNTLTGELFF
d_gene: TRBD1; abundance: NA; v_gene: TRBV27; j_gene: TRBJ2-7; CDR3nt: TGTGCCAGCAGAACAGGGACAGGCCACTACGAGCAGTACTTC; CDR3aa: CASRTGTGHYEQYF
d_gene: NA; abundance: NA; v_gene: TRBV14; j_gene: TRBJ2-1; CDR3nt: TGTGCCAGCAGCCTCCTGGGAGATCAGCAGTTCTTC; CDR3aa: CASSLLGDQQFF
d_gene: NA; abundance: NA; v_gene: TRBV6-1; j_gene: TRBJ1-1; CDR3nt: TGTGCCAGCAGTGAACTCGGGGGGAACACTGAAGCTTTCTTT; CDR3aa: CASSELGGNTEAFF
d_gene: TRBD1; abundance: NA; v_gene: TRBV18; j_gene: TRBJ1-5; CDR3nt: TGTGCCAGCTCACCCCCCGGGACAGGGAGGAATCAGCCCCAGCATTTT; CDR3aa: CASSPPGTGRNQPQHF
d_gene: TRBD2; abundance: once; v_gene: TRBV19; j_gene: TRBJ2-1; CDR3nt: TGTGCCAGTAGGGAAACGGGGGGCAATGAGCAGTTCTTC; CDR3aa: CASRETGGNEQFF
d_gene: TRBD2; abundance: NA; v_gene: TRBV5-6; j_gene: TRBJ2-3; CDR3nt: TGTGCCAGCAGCCGAAGACTAGCGGGGGGGACCACAGATACGCAGTATTTT; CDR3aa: CASSRRLAGGTTDTQYF
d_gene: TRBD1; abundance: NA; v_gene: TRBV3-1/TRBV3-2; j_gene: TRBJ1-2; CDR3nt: TGTGCCAGCAGCCGGGCGTCCCGGGACAGGGTCCAGGGCTACACCTTC; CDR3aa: CASSRASRDRVQGYTF
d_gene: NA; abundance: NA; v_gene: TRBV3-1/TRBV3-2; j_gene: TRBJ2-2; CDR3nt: TGTGCCAGCAGCCAAGTTGGGGGCAGGAACACCGGGGAGCTGTTTTTT; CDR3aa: CASSQVGGRNTGELFF
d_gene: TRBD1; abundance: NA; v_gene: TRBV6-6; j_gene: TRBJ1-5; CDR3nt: TGTGCCAGCAGTACGGCGACAGGGGGAAATCAGCCCCAGCATTTT; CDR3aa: CASSTATGGNQPQHF
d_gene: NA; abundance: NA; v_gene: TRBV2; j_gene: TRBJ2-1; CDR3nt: TGTGCCAGCGGGGGGTACAATGAGCAGTTCTTC; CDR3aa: CASGGYNEQFF
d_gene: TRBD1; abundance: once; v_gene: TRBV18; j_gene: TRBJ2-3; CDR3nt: TGTGCCAGCTCACCAAGGACGACAGGGCCCACAGATACGCAGTATTTT; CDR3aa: CASSPRTTGPTDTQYF
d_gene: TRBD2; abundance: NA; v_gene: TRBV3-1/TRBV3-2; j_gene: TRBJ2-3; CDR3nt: TGTGCCAGCAGCTCAAGCGGGGGGGTCGGCACAGATACGCAGTATTTT; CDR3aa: CASSSSGGVGTDTQYF
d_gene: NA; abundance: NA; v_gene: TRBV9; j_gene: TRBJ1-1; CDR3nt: TGTGCCAGCAGCGTTGAACAGAACACTGAAGCTTTCTTT; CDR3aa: CASSVEQNTEAFF
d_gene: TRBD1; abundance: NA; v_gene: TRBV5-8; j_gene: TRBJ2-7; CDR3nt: TGTGCCAGCACCGAGCCGACAAGGTCCAGGGGGGAGCAGTACTTC; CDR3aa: CASTEPTRSRGEQYF
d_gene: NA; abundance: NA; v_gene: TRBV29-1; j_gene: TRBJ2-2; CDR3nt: TGCAGCGTCAGGGGCGCCGGGGAGCTGTTTTTT; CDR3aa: CSVRGAGELFF
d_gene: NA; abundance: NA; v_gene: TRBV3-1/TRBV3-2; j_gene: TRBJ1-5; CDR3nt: TGTGCCAGCAGCCGGGCCCCCGGCAATCAGCCCCAGCATTTT; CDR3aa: CASSRAPGNQPQHF
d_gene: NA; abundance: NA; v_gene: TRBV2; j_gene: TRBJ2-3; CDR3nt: TGTGCCAGCAGTGAAAAGTCCGCGCCCGTGGCAGATACGCAGTATTTT; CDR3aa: CASSEKSAPVADTQYF
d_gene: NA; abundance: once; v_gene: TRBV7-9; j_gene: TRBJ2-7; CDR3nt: TGTGCCAGCAGCTTAGAATACGGAGGACCCGAGCAGTACTTC; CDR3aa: CASSLEYGGPEQYF
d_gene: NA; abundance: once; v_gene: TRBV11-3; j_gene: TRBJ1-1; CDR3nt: TGTGCCAGCAGCATACAGGGTGGGGACACTGAAGCTTTCTTT; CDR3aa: CASSIQGGDTEAFF
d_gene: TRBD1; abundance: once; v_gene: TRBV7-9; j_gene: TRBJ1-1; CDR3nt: TGTGCCAGCAGCATCTTACAGGGGGACGCTGAAGCTTTCTTT; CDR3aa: CASSILQGDAEAFF
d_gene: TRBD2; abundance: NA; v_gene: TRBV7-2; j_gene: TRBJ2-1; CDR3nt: TGTGCCAGCAGCTTAGGTGGGACTAGCGGGGACATTGAGCAGTTCTTC; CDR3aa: CASSLGGTSGDIEQFF
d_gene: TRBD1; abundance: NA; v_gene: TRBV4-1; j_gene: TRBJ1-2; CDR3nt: TGCGCCAGCAGCCGAGAGGCCTACAGGGGGGGAGATGGCTACACCTTC; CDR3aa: CASSREAYRGGDGYTF
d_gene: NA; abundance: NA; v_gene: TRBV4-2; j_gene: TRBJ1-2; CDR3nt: TGTGCCAGCAGCCAAGATGGAGGGGAGGACTATGGCTACACCTTC; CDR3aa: CASSQDGGEDYGYTF
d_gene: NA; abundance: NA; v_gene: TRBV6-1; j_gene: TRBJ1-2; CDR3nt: TGTGCCAGCAGTGAAAGGGACGGGAGCTATGGCTACACCTTC; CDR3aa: CASSERDGSYGYTF
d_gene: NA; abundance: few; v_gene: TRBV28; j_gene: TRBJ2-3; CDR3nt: TGTGCCAGCAGCCGGTACACAGATACGCAGTATTTT; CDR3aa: CASSRYTDTQYF
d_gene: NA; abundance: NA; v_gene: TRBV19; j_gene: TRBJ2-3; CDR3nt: TGTGCCAGTAGTATAGGGAGGAGGAGGGATACAGATACGCAGTATTTT; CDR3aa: CASSIGRRRDTDTQYF
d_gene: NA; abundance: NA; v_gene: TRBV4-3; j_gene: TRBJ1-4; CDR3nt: TGCGCCAGCAGCCCAGAACAGGGTATGAGGGGAAAACTGTTTTTT; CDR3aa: CASSPEQGMRGKLFF
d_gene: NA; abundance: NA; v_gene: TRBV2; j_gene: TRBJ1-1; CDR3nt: TGTGCCAGCAGTGAGGAGGGGGGGATGATGAACACTGAAGCTTTCTTT; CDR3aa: CASSEEGGMMNTEAFF